The following is a T cell receptor beta chain sequence with its context. Its antigen is not yet known. There are no base qualities to consult, and no much larger clone falls within one base. This was a case-control study nested in a cohort of healthcare workers in London, UK, who had nasopharyngeal swab PCR tests and blood samples taken every week. Healthcare workers were recruited between 23 and 31 March 2020, during the week of the UK lockdown, and were followed weekly for up to roughly 15 weeks. The source of the sample is a study of early T cells in non-severe SARS-CoV-2 infection (dated by TCRdb to the early 2020s). Study-level background: TCR sequencing used bulk RNA from unsorted whole blood, so alpha and beta chains could not be paired.

What the study reported, not specific to this receptor: Matching against VDJdb was skewed toward anti-spike CD8 responses, likely underestimated virus-specific expansions, and missed private and CD4 specificities.

Based on the germline V gene (reference sequence), the CDR1 and CDR2 sequences are DFQATT and SNEGSKA. The germline V end is reduced by 6 bases and the J end by 5 bases; junction bases left unmatched: 9. The CDR3 sequence holds 14 residues, the cysteine and phenylalanine included. The CDR3 DNA has 42 bases and is translated from base 1. Library creation used 5' RACE. The instrument given in TCRdb is NextSeq 500. The TCR library protocol attached unique molecular identifiers to individual cDNA molecules to correct for sequencing error and PCR bias. Both TCR alpha and beta chains were sequenced, and tight co-correlation was observed between alpha and beta sequence abundances in each sample. The paper's data handling went like this. V gene, J gene and CDR3 annotation of TCR sequences was performed with Decombinator V4. Expanded TCRs were defined as changing significantly between any two time points under a Poisson model with p below 0.0001. TCR abundances were normalised to the total number of TCRs sequenced in each sample and reported as counts per million. MAIT TCRs were defined by TRAV1-2 paired with TRAJ12, TRAJ20 or TRAJ33, and iNKT TCRs by TRAV10 paired with TRAJ18. VDJdb, accessed 1 November 2021, was searched for CMV, EBV and SARS-CoV-2 annotated TCRs, excluding TCRs annotated for multiple antigens. Clones were called with MiXCR by TCRdb after fastp trimmed the public reads at Q25, and only in-frame beta chains were retained. Every distinct CDR3 protein forms one entry, paired with its most common genes and DNA. It is TCRdb's table, rather than the study itself, that gives the V and J calls and clone size. This sample comprises 100,000 to 120,000 distinct CDR3 sequences, roughly 12% of them detected only once. The ten largest make up approximately 4% of the sample.

Sequences were derived from whole blood, sampled at baseline. The rearranged segments are TRBV20-1 and TRBJ2-5; the central 10 bases match TRBD2. The source is an adult who was a healthcare worker with PCR-confirmed SARS-CoV-2 infection or an uninfected control (not recorded which). The CDR3 region: CSATKREGLETQYF. The DNA sequence is as follows: TGCAGTGCCACAAAGCGGGAGGGCTTGGAGACCCAGTACTTC.